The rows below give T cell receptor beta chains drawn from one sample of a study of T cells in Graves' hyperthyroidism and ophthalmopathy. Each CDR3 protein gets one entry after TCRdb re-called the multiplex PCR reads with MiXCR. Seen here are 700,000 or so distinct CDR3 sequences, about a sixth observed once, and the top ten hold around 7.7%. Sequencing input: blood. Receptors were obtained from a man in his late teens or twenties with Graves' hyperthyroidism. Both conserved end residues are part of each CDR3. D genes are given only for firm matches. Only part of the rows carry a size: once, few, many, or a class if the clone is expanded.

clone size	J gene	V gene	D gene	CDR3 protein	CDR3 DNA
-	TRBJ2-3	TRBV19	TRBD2	CASSATSKRGTDTQYF	TGTGCCAGTAGTGCGACTAGCAAGAGGGGCACAGATACGCAGTATTTT
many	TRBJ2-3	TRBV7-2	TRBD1	CASSLQGDNTQYF	TGTGCCAGCAGCCTACAGGGGGATAATACGCAGTATTTT
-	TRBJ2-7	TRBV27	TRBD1	CAGSFGQGASYEQYF	TGTGCCGGCAGTTTCGGACAGGGGGCCTCCTACGAGCAGTACTTC
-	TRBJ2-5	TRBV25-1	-	CASSPRGMGGHPGETQYF	TGTGCCAGCAGCCCCCGAGGGATGGGGGGACACCCCGGAGAGACCCAGTACTTC
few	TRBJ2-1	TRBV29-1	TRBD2	CSVEYPGGAYNEQFF	TGCAGCGTTGAATACCCGGGAGGGGCCTACAATGAGCAGTTCTTC
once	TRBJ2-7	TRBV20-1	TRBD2	CSARKGGRFYEQYF	TGCAGTGCTAGAAAGGGAGGGCGGTTCTACGAGCAGTACTTC
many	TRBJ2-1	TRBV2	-	CASSGGRVYNEQFF	TGTGCCAGCAGTGGAGGAAGGGTATACAATGAGCAGTTCTTC
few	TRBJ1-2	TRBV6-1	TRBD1	CASLDRGSYGYTF	TGTGCCAGCCTAGACAGGGGGTCATATGGCTACACCTTC
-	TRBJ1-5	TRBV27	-	CASSLTGGTQPQHF	TGTGCCAGCAGTTTAACGGGGGGTACTCAGCCCCAGCATTTT
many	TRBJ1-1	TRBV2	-	CASNQGMNTEAFF	TGTGCCAGCAATCAGGGTATGAACACTGAAGCTTTCTTT
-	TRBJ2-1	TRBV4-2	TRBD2	CASSVRRLAYNEQFF	TGTGCCAGCAGCGTAAGGCGACTAGCTTACAATGAGCAGTTCTTC
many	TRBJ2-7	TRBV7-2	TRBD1	CASSLDSGQGEYEQYF	TGTGCCAGCAGCTTAGACTCGGGACAGGGGGAGTACGAGCAGTACTTC
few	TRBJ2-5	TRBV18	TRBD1	CASSSAHGTGEETQYF	TGTGCCAGCTCCTCAGCCCACGGGACAGGGGAAGAGACCCAGTACTTC
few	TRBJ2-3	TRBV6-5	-	CASSYSMPGLITDTQYF	TGTGCCAGCAGTTACTCGATGCCGGGGTTAATCACAGATACGCAGTATTTT
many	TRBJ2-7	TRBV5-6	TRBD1	CASSSHTGAYEQYF	TGTGCCAGCAGCTCGCATACAGGGGCCTACGAGCAGTACTTC
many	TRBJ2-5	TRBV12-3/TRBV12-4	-	CASIPAGSGETQYF	TGTGCCAGCATCCCGGCGGGGAGTGGAGAGACCCAGTACTTC
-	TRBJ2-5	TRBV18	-	CASSSSRDPTQYF	TGTGCCAGCTCATCGTCCCGGGACCCGACCCAGTACTTC
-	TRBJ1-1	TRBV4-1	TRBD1	CASSQRQGAGEAFF	TGCGCCAGCAGCCAGAGACAGGGGGCAGGTGAAGCTTTCTTT
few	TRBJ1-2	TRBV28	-	CASRAGTGNYGYTF	TGTGCCAGCAGAGCCGGGACGGGCAACTATGGCTACACCTTC
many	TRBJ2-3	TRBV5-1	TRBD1	CASSVGGQGATDTQYF	TGCGCCAGCAGCGTGGGGGGACAGGGAGCAACAGATACGCAGTATTTT
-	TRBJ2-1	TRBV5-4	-	CASSFETLSYNEQFF	TGTGCCAGCAGCTTTGAGACGCTCTCCTACAATGAGCAGTTCTTC
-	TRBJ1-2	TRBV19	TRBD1	CASSILHPGTGFRGYTF	TGTGCCAGTAGTATACTACATCCCGGGACAGGGTTCCGAGGCTACACCTTC
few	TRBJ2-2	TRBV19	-	CASSIALHRWGTGELFF	TGTGCCAGTAGTATAGCTCTGCACAGGTGGGGCACCGGGGAGCTGTTTTTT
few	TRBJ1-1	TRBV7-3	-	CASSPGGNMNTEAFF	TGTGCCAGCAGTCCCGGAGGTAACATGAACACTGAAGCTTTCTTT
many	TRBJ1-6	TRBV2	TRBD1	CASSETGSGPDSPLHF	TGTGCCAGCAGTGAGACAGGGAGTGGTCCTGATTCACCCCTCCACTTT
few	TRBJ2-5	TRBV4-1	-	CASSPTVVQETQYF	TGCGCCAGCAGCCCGACAGTGGTCCAAGAGACCCAGTACTTC
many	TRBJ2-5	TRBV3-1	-	CASSHRRGRNAQETQYF	TGTGCCAGCAGCCACCGCCGGGGCCGAAACGCCCAAGAGACCCAGTACTTC
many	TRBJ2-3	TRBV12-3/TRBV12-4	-	CASSLRSGIARPDTQYF	TGTGCCAGCAGTTTGAGATCGGGGATCGCCCGGCCAGATACGCAGTATTTT
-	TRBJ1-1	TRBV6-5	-	CASSYSRKIGASTEAFF	TGTGCCAGCAGTTACTCAAGAAAAATCGGGGCCTCGACTGAAGCTTTCTTT